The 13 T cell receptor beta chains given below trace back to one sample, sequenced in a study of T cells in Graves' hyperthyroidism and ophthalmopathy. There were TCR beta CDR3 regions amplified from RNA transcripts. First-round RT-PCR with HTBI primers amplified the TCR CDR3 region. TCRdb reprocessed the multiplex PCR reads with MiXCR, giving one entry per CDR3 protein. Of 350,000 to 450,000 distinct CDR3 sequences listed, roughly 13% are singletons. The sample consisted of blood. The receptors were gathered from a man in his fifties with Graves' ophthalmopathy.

CDR3 amino acids: CASSHGGQVHEKLFF. CDR3 sequence (DNA): TGCGCCAGCAGCCACGGCGGACAGGTCCATGAAAAACTGTTTTTT. The V and J genes are TRBV4-1 and TRBJ1-4; the match to TRBD1 covers 7 bases. Trimming removed 3 bases from V and 6 bases from J; junction bases left unmatched: 7. CDR3 length equals 15 residues. CDR1 and CDR2 (germline): MGHRA, YSYEKL.

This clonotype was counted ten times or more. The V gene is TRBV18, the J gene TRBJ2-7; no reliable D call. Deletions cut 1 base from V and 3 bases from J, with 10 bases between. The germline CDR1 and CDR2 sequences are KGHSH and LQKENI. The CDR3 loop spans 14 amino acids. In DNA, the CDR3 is TGTGCCAGCTCACCACGGAAGCTAGTCTACGAGCAGTACTTC. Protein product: CASSPRKLVYEQYF.

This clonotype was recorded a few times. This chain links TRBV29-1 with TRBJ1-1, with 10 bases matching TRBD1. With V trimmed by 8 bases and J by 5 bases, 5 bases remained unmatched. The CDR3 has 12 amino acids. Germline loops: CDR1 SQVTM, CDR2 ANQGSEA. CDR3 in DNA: TGCAGCTTAGGACAGGGGGGAACTGAAGCTTTCTTT. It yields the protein CSLGQGGTEAFF.

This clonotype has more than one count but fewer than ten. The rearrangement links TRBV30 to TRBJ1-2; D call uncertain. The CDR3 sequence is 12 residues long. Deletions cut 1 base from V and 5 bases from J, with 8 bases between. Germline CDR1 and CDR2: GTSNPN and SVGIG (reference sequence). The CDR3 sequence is CAWSDWQYGYTF. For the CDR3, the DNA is TGTGCCTGGAGTGATTGGCAATATGGCTACACCTTC. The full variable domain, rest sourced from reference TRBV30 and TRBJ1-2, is SQTIHQWPATLVQPVGSPLSLECTVEGTSNPNLYWYRQAAGRGLQLLFYSVGIGQISSEVPQNLSASRPQDRQFILSSKKLLLSDSGFYLCAWSDWQYGYTFGSGTRLTVV.

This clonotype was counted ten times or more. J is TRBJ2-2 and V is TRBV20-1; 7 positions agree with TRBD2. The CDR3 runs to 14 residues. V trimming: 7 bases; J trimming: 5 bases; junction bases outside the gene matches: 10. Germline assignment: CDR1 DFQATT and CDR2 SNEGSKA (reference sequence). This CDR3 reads CSVSNGRLTGELFF. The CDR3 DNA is TGCAGTGTCTCAAACGGGAGGTTGACCGGGGAGCTGTTTTTT.

As DNA, the CDR3 is TGTGCCAGTAGTATGAGTCGGCTAGCGGGAGTCACAGATACGCAGTATTTT. It specifies CASSMSRLAGVTDTQYF. The gene calls are TRBV19 and TRBJ2-3, with 10 bases aligning to TRBD2. CDR3 length: 17 residues. Per germline, CDR1 LNHDA and CDR2 SQIVND (reference sequence). Germline trimming cut 3 bases from V and 2 bases from J; bases unmatched to any gene: 8.

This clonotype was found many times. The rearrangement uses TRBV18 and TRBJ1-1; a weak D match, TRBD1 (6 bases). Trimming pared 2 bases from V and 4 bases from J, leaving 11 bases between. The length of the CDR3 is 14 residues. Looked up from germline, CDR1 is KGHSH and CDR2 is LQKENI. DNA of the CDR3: TGTGCCAGCTCACCAAAAGGAGGGGGCACTGAAGCTTTCTTT. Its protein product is CASSPKGGGTEAFF.

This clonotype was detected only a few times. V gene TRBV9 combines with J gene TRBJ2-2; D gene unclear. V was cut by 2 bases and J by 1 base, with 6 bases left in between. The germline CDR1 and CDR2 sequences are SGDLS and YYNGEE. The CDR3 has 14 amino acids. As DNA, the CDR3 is TGTGCCAGCAGCGTGGTACTGAACACCGGGGAGCTGTTTTTT. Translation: CASSVVLNTGELFF. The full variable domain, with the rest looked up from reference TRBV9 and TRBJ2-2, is DSGVTQTPKHLITATGQRVTLRCSPRSGDLSVYWYQQSLDQGLQFLIQYYNGEERAKGNILERFSAQQFPDLHSELNLSSLELGDSALYFCASSVVLNTGELFFGEGSRLTVL.

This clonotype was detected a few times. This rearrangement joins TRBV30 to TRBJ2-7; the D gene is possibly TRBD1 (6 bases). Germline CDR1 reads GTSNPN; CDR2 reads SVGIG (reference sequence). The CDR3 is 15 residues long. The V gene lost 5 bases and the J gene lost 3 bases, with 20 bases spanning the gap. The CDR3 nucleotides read TGTGCCTGGGCCCCAGGGGCTCGTGGCCTCTACGAGCAGTACTTC. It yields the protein CAWAPGARGLYEQYF. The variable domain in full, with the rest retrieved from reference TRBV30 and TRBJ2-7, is SQTIHQWPATLVQPVGSPLSLECTVEGTSNPNLYWYRQAAGRGLQLLFYSVGIGQISSEVPQNLSASRPQDRQFILSSKKLLLSDSGFYLCAWAPGARGLYEQYFGPGTRLTVT.

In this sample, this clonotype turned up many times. The CDR3 reads CSARTAQETQYF. As DNA, the CDR3 is TGCAGTGCTAGGACAGCCCAAGAGACCCAGTACTTC. The rearrangement joins TRBV20-1 to TRBJ2-5; D may be TRBD1 (5 bases). The V gene lost 3 bases and the J gene lost 1 base, with 6 bases spanning the gap. Germline V gene sequence: CDR1 DFQATT, CDR2 SNEGSKA (reference sequence). This CDR3 comprises 12 residues.

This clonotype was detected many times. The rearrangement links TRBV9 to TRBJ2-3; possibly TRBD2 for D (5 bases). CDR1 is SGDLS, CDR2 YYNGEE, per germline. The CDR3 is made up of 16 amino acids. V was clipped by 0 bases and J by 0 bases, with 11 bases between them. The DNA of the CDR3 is TGTGCCAGCAGCGTAGAGGGAGACGCTAGCACAGATACGCAGTATTTT. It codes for CASSVEGDASTDTQYF.

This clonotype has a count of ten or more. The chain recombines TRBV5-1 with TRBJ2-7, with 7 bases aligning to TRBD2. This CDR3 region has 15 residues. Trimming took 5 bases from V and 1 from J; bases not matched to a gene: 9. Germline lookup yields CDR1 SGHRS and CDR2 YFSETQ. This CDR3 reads CASRTGAGRSYEQYF. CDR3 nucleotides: TGCGCCAGCAGGACGGGAGCGGGACGGTCCTACGAGCAGTACTTC.

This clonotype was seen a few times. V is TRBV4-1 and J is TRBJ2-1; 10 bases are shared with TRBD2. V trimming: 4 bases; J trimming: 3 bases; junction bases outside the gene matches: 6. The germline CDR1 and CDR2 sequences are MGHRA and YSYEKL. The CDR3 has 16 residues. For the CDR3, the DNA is TGCGCCAGCAGCCGGATACTAGCGGGGAACTACAATGAGCAGTTCTTC. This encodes CASSRILAGNYNEQFF.